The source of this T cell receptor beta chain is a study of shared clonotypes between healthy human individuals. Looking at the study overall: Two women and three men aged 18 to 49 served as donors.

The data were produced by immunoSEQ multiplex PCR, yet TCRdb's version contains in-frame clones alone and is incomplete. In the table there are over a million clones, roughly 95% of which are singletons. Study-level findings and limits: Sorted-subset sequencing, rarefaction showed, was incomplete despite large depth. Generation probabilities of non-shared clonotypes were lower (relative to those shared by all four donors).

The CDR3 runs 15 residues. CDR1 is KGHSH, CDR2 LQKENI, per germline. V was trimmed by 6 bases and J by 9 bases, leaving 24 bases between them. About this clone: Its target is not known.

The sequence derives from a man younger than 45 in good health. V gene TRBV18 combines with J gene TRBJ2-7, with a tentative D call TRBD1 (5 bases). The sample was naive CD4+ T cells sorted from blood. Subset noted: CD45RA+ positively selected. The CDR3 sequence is CASSPMVTHNQGQYF. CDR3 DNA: TGTGCCAGCTCCCCGATGGTCACCCATAACCAGGGGCAGTACTTC.